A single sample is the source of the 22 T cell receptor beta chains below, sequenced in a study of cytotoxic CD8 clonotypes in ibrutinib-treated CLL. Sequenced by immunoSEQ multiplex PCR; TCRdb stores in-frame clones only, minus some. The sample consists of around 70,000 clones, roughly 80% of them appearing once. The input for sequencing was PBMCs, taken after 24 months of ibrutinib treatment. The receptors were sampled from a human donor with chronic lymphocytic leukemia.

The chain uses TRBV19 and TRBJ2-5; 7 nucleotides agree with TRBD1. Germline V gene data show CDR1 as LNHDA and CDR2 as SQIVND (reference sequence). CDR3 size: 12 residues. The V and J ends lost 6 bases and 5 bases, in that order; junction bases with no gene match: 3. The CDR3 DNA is TGTGCCAGTAGGGACAGGTATGAGACCCAGTACTTC. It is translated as CASRDRYETQYF. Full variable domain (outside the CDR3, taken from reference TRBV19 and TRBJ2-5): DGGITQSPKYLFRKEGQNVTLSCEQNLNHDAMYWYRQDPGQGLRLIYYSQIVNDFQKGDIAEGYSVSREKKESFPLTVTSAQKNPTAFYLCASRDRYETQYFGPGTRLLVL.

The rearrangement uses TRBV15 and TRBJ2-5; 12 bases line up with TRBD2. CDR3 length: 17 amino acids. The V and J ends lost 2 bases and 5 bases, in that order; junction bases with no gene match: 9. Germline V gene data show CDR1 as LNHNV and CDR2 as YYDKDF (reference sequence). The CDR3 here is CATSRPPGLAGAETQYF. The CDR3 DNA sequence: TGTGCCACCAGCAGACCACCGGGACTAGCGGGTGCGGAGACCCAGTACTTC.

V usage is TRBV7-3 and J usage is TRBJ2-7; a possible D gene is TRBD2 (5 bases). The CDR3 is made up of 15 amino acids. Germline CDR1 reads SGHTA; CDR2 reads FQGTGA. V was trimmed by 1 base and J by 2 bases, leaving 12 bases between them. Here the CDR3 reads CASSLMAGPTYEQYF. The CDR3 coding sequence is TGTGCCAGCAGCTTAATGGCGGGTCCCACCTACGAGCAGTACTTC.

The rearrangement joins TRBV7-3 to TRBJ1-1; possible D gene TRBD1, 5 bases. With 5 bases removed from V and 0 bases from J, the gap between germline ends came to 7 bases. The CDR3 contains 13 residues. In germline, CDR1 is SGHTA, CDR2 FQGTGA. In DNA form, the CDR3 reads TGTGCCAGCAGCCGGGGGTTGAACACTGAAGCTTTCTTT. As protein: CASSRGLNTEAFF.

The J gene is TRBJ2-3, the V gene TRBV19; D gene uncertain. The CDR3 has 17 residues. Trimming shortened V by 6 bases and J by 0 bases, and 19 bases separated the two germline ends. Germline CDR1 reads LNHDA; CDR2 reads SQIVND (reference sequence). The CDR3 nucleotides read TGTGCCAGTAGCGTCATCCACCAGGTTACTAGCACAGATACGCAGTATTTT. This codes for CASSVIHQVTSTDTQYF. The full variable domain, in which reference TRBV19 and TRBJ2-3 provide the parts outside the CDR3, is DGGITQSPKYLFRKEGQNVTLSCEQNLNHDAMYWYRQDPGQGLRLIYYSQIVNDFQKGDIAEGYSVSREKKESFPLTVTSAQKNPTAFYLCASSVIHQVTSTDTQYFGPGTRLTVL.

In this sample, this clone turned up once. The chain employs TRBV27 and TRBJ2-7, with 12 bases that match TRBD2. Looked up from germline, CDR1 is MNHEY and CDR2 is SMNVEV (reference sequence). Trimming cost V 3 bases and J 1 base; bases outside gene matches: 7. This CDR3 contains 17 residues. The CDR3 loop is CASSFLAGGLRSYEQYF. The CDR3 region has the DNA TGTGCCAGCAGTTTTCTAGCGGGAGGGTTAAGATCCTACGAGCAGTACTTC.

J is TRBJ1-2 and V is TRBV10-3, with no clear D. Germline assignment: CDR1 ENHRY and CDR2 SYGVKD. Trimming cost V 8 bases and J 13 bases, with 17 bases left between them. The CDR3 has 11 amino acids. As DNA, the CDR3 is TGTGCCATCGGAAGACAAAGCCCTTCCACCTTC. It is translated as CAIGRQSPSTF.

CDR3 nucleotide sequence: TGCGCCAGCAGCCAAGGGACAGGGAGCACAGATACGCAGTATTTT. Its protein is CASSQGTGSTDTQYF. The J gene is TRBJ2-3, the V gene TRBV4-3; 8 positions match TRBD1. Germline V CDR1 and CDR2: LGHNA, YSLEER. The CDR3 totals 15 residues. V shed 1 base, J shed 0 bases, and the junction held 0 bases outside the gene matches.

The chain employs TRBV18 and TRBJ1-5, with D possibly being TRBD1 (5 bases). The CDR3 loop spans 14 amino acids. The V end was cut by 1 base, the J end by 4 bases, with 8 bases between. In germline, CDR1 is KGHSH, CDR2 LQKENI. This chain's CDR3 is CASSPRGSNQPQHF. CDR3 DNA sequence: TGTGCCAGCTCACCACGGGGGTCTAATCAGCCCCAGCATTTT.

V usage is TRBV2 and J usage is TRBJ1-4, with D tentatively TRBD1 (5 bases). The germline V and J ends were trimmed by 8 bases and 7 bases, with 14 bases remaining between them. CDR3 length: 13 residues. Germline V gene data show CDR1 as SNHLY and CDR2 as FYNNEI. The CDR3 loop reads CASAGTATEKLFF. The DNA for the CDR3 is TGTGCCAGCGCCGGGACGGCAACTGAAAAACTGTTTTTT.

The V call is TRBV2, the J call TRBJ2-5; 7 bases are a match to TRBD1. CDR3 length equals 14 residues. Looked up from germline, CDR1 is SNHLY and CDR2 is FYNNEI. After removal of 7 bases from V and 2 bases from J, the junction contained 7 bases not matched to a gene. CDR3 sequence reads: CASTKDRSQETQYF. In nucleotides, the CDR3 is TGTGCCAGCACCAAGGACAGGAGTCAAGAGACCCAGTACTTC. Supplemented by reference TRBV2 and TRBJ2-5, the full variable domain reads EPEVTQTPSHQVTQMGQEVILRCVPISNHLYFYWYRQILGQKVEFLVSFYNNEISEKSEIFDDQFSVERPDGSNFTLKIRSTKLEDSAMYFCASTKDRSQETQYFGPGTRLLVL.

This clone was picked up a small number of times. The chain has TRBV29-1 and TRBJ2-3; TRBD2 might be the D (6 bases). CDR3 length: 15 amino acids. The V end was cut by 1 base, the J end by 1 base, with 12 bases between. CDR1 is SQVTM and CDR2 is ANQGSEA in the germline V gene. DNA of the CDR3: TGCAGCGTTGAAGTGGGGGGAACCCGCACAGATACGCAGTATTTT. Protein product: CSVEVGGTRTDTQYF.

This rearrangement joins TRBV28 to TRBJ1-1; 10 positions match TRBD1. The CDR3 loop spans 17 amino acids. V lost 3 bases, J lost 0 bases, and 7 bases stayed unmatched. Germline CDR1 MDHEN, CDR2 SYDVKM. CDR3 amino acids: CASSFPGQGELNTEAFF. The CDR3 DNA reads TGTGCCAGCAGTTTTCCCGGACAGGGGGAATTGAACACTGAAGCTTTCTTT.

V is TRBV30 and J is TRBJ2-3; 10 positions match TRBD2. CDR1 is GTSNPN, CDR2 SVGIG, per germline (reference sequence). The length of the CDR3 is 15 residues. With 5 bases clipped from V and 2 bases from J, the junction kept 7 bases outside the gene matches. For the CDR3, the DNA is TGTGCCTGGCGTGACGGACTAGCGGCCACAGATACGCAGTATTTT. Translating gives CAWRDGLAATDTQYF.

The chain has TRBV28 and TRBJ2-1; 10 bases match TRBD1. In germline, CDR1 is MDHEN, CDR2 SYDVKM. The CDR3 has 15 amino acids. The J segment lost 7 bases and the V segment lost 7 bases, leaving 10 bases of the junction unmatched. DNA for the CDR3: TGTGCCAGCACCCAAGGGGGGACAGGGGTAAATGAGCAGTTCTTC. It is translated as CASTQGGTGVNEQFF. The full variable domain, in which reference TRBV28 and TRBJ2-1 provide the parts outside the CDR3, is DVKVTQSSRYLVKRTGEKVFLECVQDMDHENMFWYRQDPGLGLRLIYFSYDVKMKEKGDIPEGYSVSREKKERFSLILESASTNQTSMYLCASTQGGTGVNEQFFGPGTRLTVL.

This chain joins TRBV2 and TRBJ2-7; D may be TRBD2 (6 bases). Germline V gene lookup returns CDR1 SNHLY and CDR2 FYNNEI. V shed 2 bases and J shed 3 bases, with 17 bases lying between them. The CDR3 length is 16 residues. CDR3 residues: CASSELGGAPHYEQYF. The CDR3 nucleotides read TGTGCCAGCAGTGAACTGGGCGGGGCCCCCCACTACGAGCAGTACTTC.

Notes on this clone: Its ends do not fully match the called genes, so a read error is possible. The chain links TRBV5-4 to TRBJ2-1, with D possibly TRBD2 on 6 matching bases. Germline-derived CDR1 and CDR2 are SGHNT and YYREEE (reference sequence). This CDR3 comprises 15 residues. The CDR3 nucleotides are TGTGCCAGCAGCTTGGGGGCGGGATACTACGATGAGCAGTTCTTC. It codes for CASSLGAGYYDEQFF.

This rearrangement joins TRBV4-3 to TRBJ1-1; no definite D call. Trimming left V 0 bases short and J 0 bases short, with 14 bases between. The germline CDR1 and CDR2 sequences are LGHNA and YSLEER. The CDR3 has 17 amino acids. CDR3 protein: CASSQERAAGVNTEAFF. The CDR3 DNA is TGCGCCAGCAGCCAAGAAAGGGCGGCCGGGGTGAACACTGAAGCTTTCTTT.

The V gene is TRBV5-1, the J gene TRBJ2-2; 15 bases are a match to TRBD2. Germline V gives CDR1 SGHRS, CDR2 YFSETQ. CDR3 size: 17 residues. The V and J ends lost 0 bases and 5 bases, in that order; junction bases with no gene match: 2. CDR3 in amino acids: CASSLEGLAGGTGELFF. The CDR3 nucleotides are TGCGCCAGCAGCTTGGAGGGACTAGCGGGAGGTACCGGGGAGCTGTTTTTT. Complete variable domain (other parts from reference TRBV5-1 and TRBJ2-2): KAGVTQTPRYLIKTRGQQVTLSCSPISGHRSVSWYQQTPGQGLQFLFEYFSETQRNKGNFPGRFSGRQFSNSRSEMNVSTLELGDSALYLCASSLEGLAGGTGELFFGEGSRLTVL.

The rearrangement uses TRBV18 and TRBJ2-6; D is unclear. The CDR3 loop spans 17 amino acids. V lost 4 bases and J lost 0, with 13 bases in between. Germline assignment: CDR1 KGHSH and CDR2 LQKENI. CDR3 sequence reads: CASSLKPAISGANVLTF. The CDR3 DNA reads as TGTGCCAGCTCACTTAAGCCGGCGATCTCTGGGGCCAACGTCCTGACTTTC.

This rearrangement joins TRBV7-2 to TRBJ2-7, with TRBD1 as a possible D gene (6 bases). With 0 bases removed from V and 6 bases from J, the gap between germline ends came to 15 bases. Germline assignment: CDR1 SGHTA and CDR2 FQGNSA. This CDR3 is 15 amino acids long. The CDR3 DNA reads TGTGCCAGCAGCTTAGCAGGGGGTTTAGGGGGCGAGCAGTACTTC. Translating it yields CASSLAGGLGGEQYF.

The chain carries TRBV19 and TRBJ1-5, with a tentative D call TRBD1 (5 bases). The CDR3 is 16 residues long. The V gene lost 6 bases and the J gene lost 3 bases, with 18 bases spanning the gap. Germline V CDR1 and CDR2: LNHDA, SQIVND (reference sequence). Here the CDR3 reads CASRRTLTEYNQPQHF. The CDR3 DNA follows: TGTGCCAGTAGGCGTACCTTGACAGAATACAATCAGCCCCAGCATTTT. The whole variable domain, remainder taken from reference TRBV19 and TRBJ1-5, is DGGITQSPKYLFRKEGQNVTLSCEQNLNHDAMYWYRQDPGQGLRLIYYSQIVNDFQKGDIAEGYSVSREKKESFPLTVTSAQKNPTAFYLCASRRTLTEYNQPQHFGDGTRLSIL.